This TCR beta chain comes out of a study of T-cell reconstitution after alpha-beta-depleted transplantation in children. This clonotype was detected many times. Molecular barcoding with unique molecular identifiers was used for the TCRbeta library. TCRdb re-derived calls from the PCR reads in MiXCR, one entry per CDR3 protein. The sample carries approximately 240,000 distinct CDR3 sequences, about 9.2% recorded once. Sequenced material: PBMCs from the stem cell graft donor, taken from the stem cell graft. This TCR was sampled from a human donor who donated a stem cell graft to a child with acute lymphoblastic leukemia.

The CDR3 protein is CSAREDNTEAFF. DNA of the CDR3: TGCAGTGCTAGAGAGGACAACACTGAAGCTTTCTTT. The chain combines TRBV20-1 with TRBJ1-1; D is ambiguous. Between the trimmed V and J ends, which lost 0 bases and 2 bases, there was a span of 4 bases. Germline values: CDR1 DFQATT, CDR2 SNEGSKA (reference sequence). This CDR3 spans 12 amino acids.